These T cell receptor beta chains were read from a single sample in a study of OX40 agonist ivuxolimab in advanced cancers. Libraries were prepared by immunoSEQ multiplex PCR; TCRdb keeps only in-frame clonotypes and omits some of them. Of over 60,000 clones listed, 94% were seen once; the top ten hold around a sixth. Sample: CD4+ or CD8+ T cells sorted from blood, taken in a trial of the OX40 agonist ivuxolimab. The receptors here all came from an adult with an advanced solid tumor such as melanoma, head and neck, liver or kidney cancer. The CDR3 runs from the conserved cysteine through the conserved F or W. Each record gives: J gene, V gene, D gene, CDR3 length, clone size, CDR3 DNA, CDR3 protein. A D gene is named only where the DNA matches it firmly. Part of the rows lack a size; the others show once, few, many or a class for expanded clones.

j_call: TRBJ1-5
v_call: TRBV4-3
d_call: .
cdr3_length: 16
clone_size: .
cdr3_nt: TGCGCCAGCAGCCCTCGAGGGTATTTTAGCAATCAGCCCCAGCATTTT
cdr3_aa: CASSPRGYFSNQPQHF

j_call: TRBJ2-1
v_call: TRBV7-6
d_call: .
cdr3_length: 17
clone_size: .
cdr3_nt: TGTGCCAGCAGCTTAGGGGTCCGGGGGCTCGGTCTGGATGAGCAGTTCTTC
cdr3_aa: CASSLGVRGLGLDEQFF

j_call: TRBJ2-5
v_call: TRBV11-2
d_call: TRBD1
cdr3_length: 14
clone_size: .
cdr3_nt: TGTGCCAGCAGCCCAGACAGGGTGTGGGAGACCCAGTACTTC
cdr3_aa: CASSPDRVWETQYF

j_call: TRBJ1-2
v_call: TRBV5-1
d_call: .
cdr3_length: 13
clone_size: .
cdr3_nt: TGCGCCAGCAGCTTAGAGGGGGACTATGGCTACACCTTC
cdr3_aa: CASSLEGDYGYTF

j_call: TRBJ1-6
v_call: TRBV7-9
d_call: .
cdr3_length: 14
clone_size: .
cdr3_nt: TGTGCCAGCAGCTCTGGGGCTGGAAATTCACCCCTCCACTTT
cdr3_aa: CASSSGAGNSPLHF

j_call: TRBJ2-1
v_call: TRBV9
d_call: .
cdr3_length: 17
clone_size: .
cdr3_nt: TGTGCCAGCAGCCCCGAGGGAGGTGCTAGCGCTTACAATGAGCAGTTCTTC
cdr3_aa: CASSPEGGASAYNEQFF

j_call: TRBJ2-7
v_call: TRBV5-6
d_call: .
cdr3_length: 15
clone_size: .
cdr3_nt: TGTGCCAGCAGCTTGGCCTATCAGTACTCCTACGAGCAGTACTTC
cdr3_aa: CASSLAYQYSYEQYF

j_call: TRBJ2-1
v_call: TRBV15
d_call: TRBD2
cdr3_length: 17
clone_size: .
cdr3_nt: TGTGCCACCAGCAGAGATAGCCCTAGCGGGAACTACAATGAGCAGTTCTTC
cdr3_aa: CATSRDSPSGNYNEQFF

j_call: TRBJ2-7
v_call: TRBV2
d_call: TRBD2
cdr3_length: 13
clone_size: .
cdr3_nt: TGTGCCAGCAGGTGGCGGGAGAGCGACGAGCAGTACTTC
cdr3_aa: CASRWRESDEQYF

j_call: TRBJ1-6
v_call: TRBV9
d_call: .
cdr3_length: 15
clone_size: .
cdr3_nt: TGTGCCAGCAGCGTAGAACGGGGGGCGGAATCACCCCTCCACTTT
cdr3_aa: CASSVERGAESPLHF

j_call: TRBJ2-7
v_call: TRBV29-1
d_call: .
cdr3_length: 12
clone_size: .
cdr3_nt: TGCAGCGTCATACCTGGAGGCTACGAGCAGTACTTC
cdr3_aa: CSVIPGGYEQYF

j_call: TRBJ2-5
v_call: TRBV7-9
d_call: .
cdr3_length: 13
clone_size: .
cdr3_nt: TGTGCCAGCAGCACGCAGGGGGGAGAGACCCAGTACTTC
cdr3_aa: CASSTQGGETQYF

j_call: TRBJ2-1
v_call: TRBV6-5
d_call: .
cdr3_length: 15
clone_size: once
cdr3_nt: TGTGCCAGCAGTTACTCAACCAGGGGTTACAATGAGCAGTTCTTC
cdr3_aa: CASSYSTRGYNEQFF

j_call: TRBJ2-7
v_call: TRBV4-3
d_call: .
cdr3_length: 14
clone_size: .
cdr3_nt: TGCGCCAGCAGCCAAGAACAGAACTCCTACGAGCAGTACTTC
cdr3_aa: CASSQEQNSYEQYF

j_call: TRBJ2-1
v_call: TRBV27
d_call: .
cdr3_length: 13
clone_size: once
cdr3_nt: TGTGCCAGCAGTTTGTGGTTGGACAATGAGCAGTTCTTC
cdr3_aa: CASSLWLDNEQFF

j_call: TRBJ2-7
v_call: TRBV11-1
d_call: TRBD2
cdr3_length: 14
clone_size: .
cdr3_nt: TGTGCCAGCAGGGCCCAGGGACTAGCTTACGAGCAGTACTTC
cdr3_aa: CASRAQGLAYEQYF

j_call: TRBJ2-7
v_call: TRBV6-1
d_call: TRBD2
cdr3_length: 17
clone_size: once
cdr3_nt: TGTGCCAGCAGTGAGGGGCTAGCGGGAGGAATCTCCTACGAGCAGTACTTC
cdr3_aa: CASSEGLAGGISYEQYF

j_call: TRBJ2-5
v_call: TRBV28
d_call: .
cdr3_length: 11
clone_size: .
cdr3_nt: TGTGCCAGCAGTTTTTCCGGGACCCAGTACTTC
cdr3_aa: CASSFSGTQYF

j_call: TRBJ2-6
v_call: TRBV29-1
d_call: .
cdr3_length: 15
clone_size: .
cdr3_nt: TGCAGCGTTGTAGGCCTAAACTCTGGGGCCAACGTCCTGACTTTC
cdr3_aa: CSVVGLNSGANVLTF

j_call: TRBJ2-7
v_call: TRBV5-4
d_call: TRBD1
cdr3_length: 14
clone_size: .
cdr3_nt: TGTGCCAGCAGCTCACGGGACAGTTTTTACGAGCAGTACTTC
cdr3_aa: CASSSRDSFYEQYF

j_call: TRBJ2-7
v_call: TRBV19
d_call: TRBD1
cdr3_length: 15
clone_size: .
cdr3_nt: TGTGCCAGTAGTATAACCTGGGACAGGGTTTTCGAGCAGTACTTC
cdr3_aa: CASSITWDRVFEQYF

j_call: TRBJ1-2
v_call: TRBV5-6
d_call: .
cdr3_length: 14
clone_size: .
cdr3_nt: TGTGCCAGCAGCTTGGGAGGGGCGGACTATGGCTACACCTTC
cdr3_aa: CASSLGGADYGYTF

j_call: TRBJ2-3
v_call: TRBV27
d_call: .
cdr3_length: 16
clone_size: .
cdr3_nt: TGTGCCAGCAGTTTTTTCGGCGGGTACAGCACAGATACGCAGTATTTT
cdr3_aa: CASSFFGGYSTDTQYF

j_call: TRBJ2-7
v_call: TRBV5-4
d_call: .
cdr3_length: 14
clone_size: once
cdr3_nt: TGTGCCAGCAGCTACCGGGACGGCGCCTACGAGCAGTACTTC
cdr3_aa: CASSYRDGAYEQYF

j_call: TRBJ1-2
v_call: TRBV12-5
d_call: TRBD1
cdr3_length: 15
clone_size: medium-sized
cdr3_nt: TGTGCTAGTGGTTCTTCCCCGGGACAGGTCTATGGCTACACCTTC
cdr3_aa: CASGSSPGQVYGYTF

j_call: TRBJ1-4
v_call: TRBV28
d_call: TRBD1
cdr3_length: 14
clone_size: .
cdr3_nt: TGTGCCAGCAGCCGGGGACAGGGAAGGGAAAAACTGTTTTTT
cdr3_aa: CASSRGQGREKLFF

j_call: TRBJ2-3
v_call: TRBV18
d_call: TRBD2
cdr3_length: 13
clone_size: .
cdr3_nt: TGTGCCAGCTCAACGGCGGGGGGGGATACGCAGTATTTT
cdr3_aa: CASSTAGGDTQYF

j_call: TRBJ2-7
v_call: TRBV27
d_call: .
cdr3_length: 15
clone_size: .
cdr3_nt: TGTGCCAGCAGTTTACTGACAGCCACCTCCTACGAGCAGTACTTC
cdr3_aa: CASSLLTATSYEQYF

j_call: TRBJ1-1
v_call: TRBV5-5
d_call: .
cdr3_length: 13
clone_size: .
cdr3_nt: TGTGCCAGCAGCCGAATCGGAAGCACTGAAGCTTTCTTT
cdr3_aa: CASSRIGSTEAFF

j_call: TRBJ2-5
v_call: TRBV6-6
d_call: .
cdr3_length: 13
clone_size: .
cdr3_nt: TGTGCCAGCAGTTACTCAGAGGGGGAGACCCAGTACTTC
cdr3_aa: CASSYSEGETQYF

j_call: TRBJ1-1
v_call: TRBV28
d_call: .
cdr3_length: 14
clone_size: .
cdr3_nt: TGTGCCAGCAGTACAACCGGGACCCGCACTGAAGCTTTCTTT
cdr3_aa: CASSTTGTRTEAFF

j_call: TRBJ2-7
v_call: TRBV19
d_call: TRBD1
cdr3_length: 15
clone_size: .
cdr3_nt: TGTGCCAGTAGCCCCTCAGGGGGCGGAACCTACGAGCAGTACTTC
cdr3_aa: CASSPSGGGTYEQYF

j_call: TRBJ1-1
v_call: TRBV5-4
d_call: .
cdr3_length: 12
clone_size: .
cdr3_nt: TGTGCCAGCAGCTCTACAGGGACTGAAGCTTTCTTT
cdr3_aa: CASSSTGTEAFF

j_call: TRBJ2-3
v_call: TRBV18
d_call: .
cdr3_length: 17
clone_size: .
cdr3_nt: TGTGCCAGCTCCCATATACCTCCCCCGGCAGTGGGAGATACGCAGTATTTT
cdr3_aa: CASSHIPPPAVGDTQYF

j_call: TRBJ2-1
v_call: TRBV10-2
d_call: .
cdr3_length: 11
clone_size: .
cdr3_nt: TGCGCCAGCAATGCAGGGGCTGAGCAGTTCTTC
cdr3_aa: CASNAGAEQFF

j_call: TRBJ1-5
v_call: TRBV27
d_call: .
cdr3_length: 14
clone_size: few
cdr3_nt: TGTGCCAGCAGCGAGGGGTATGGCAATCAGCCCCAGCATTTT
cdr3_aa: CASSEGYGNQPQHF

j_call: TRBJ2-7
v_call: TRBV5-5
d_call: .
cdr3_length: 14
clone_size: .
cdr3_nt: TGTGCCAGCAGCTTTCTCCCGGACAGCTACGAGCAGTACTTC
cdr3_aa: CASSFLPDSYEQYF

j_call: TRBJ2-1
v_call: TRBV7-9
d_call: .
cdr3_length: 14
clone_size: .
cdr3_nt: TGTGCCAGCAGCTTAGGTGCAGTATACAATGAGCAGTTCTTC
cdr3_aa: CASSLGAVYNEQFF

j_call: TRBJ2-7
v_call: TRBV29-1
d_call: .
cdr3_length: 12
clone_size: .
cdr3_nt: TGCAGCGTTGAAAGCGGCGAGTACGAGCAGTACTTC
cdr3_aa: CSVESGEYEQYF

j_call: TRBJ2-1
v_call: TRBV2
d_call: TRBD1
cdr3_length: 15
clone_size: .
cdr3_nt: TGTGCCAGCAGGACCGGGACAGGGGTGTACAATGAGCAGTTCTTC
cdr3_aa: CASRTGTGVYNEQFF

j_call: TRBJ1-3
v_call: TRBV28
d_call: TRBD1
cdr3_length: 19
clone_size: .
cdr3_nt: TGTGCCAGCAGTTCTGCGGGACAGGCCTCATTTATATCTGGAAACACCATATATTTT
cdr3_aa: CASSSAGQASFISGNTIYF

j_call: TRBJ2-7
v_call: TRBV13
d_call: TRBD1
cdr3_length: 15
clone_size: .
cdr3_nt: TGTGCCAGCAGCCACCGGGACAGGGGGCCCTACGAGCAGTACTTC
cdr3_aa: CASSHRDRGPYEQYF

j_call: TRBJ2-1
v_call: TRBV7-8
d_call: TRBD1
cdr3_length: 16
clone_size: .
cdr3_nt: TGTGCCAGCCGGGACAGCCAGCCAGAGCCGTACAATGAGCAGTTCTTC
cdr3_aa: CASRDSQPEPYNEQFF

j_call: TRBJ2-3
v_call: TRBV2
d_call: .
cdr3_length: 17
clone_size: .
cdr3_nt: TGTGCCAGCAGTGAAGCGCTTCGAGGGGGAGGGACAGATACGCAGTATTTT
cdr3_aa: CASSEALRGGGTDTQYF

j_call: TRBJ1-2
v_call: TRBV20-1
d_call: .
cdr3_length: 11
clone_size: few
cdr3_nt: TGCAGTGCTAGAGATCAGGATGGCTACACCTTC
cdr3_aa: CSARDQDGYTF

j_call: TRBJ1-1
v_call: TRBV4-1
d_call: .
cdr3_length: 13
clone_size: .
cdr3_nt: TGCGCCAGCAGCCGTTCAGGGAACACTGAAGCTTTCTTT
cdr3_aa: CASSRSGNTEAFF

j_call: TRBJ1-6
v_call: TRBV4-1
d_call: .
cdr3_length: 15
clone_size: .
cdr3_nt: TGCGCCAGCAGCCTACCTAGGGGAGCAGATTCACCCCTCCACTTT
cdr3_aa: CASSLPRGADSPLHF

j_call: TRBJ2-7
v_call: TRBV28
d_call: TRBD1
cdr3_length: 19
clone_size: .
cdr3_nt: TGTGCCAGCAGTGGAGCCGGGACAGGAAACCTCGGGGGTTCCTACGAGCAGTACTTC
cdr3_aa: CASSGAGTGNLGGSYEQYF

j_call: TRBJ2-1
v_call: TRBV27
d_call: .
cdr3_length: 15
clone_size: .
cdr3_nt: TGTGCCAGCAGCCCCTCCGGGGCACCCTACAATGAGCAGTTCTTC
cdr3_aa: CASSPSGAPYNEQFF

j_call: TRBJ2-7
v_call: TRBV11-1
d_call: .
cdr3_length: 12
clone_size: .
cdr3_nt: TGTGCCAGCAGCCTAAGTACCCACGAGCAGTACTTC
cdr3_aa: CASSLSTHEQYF

j_call: TRBJ2-7
v_call: TRBV7-6
d_call: .
cdr3_length: 11
clone_size: .
cdr3_nt: TGTGCCAGCAGCCTCCGCGGCGAGCAGTACTTC
cdr3_aa: CASSLRGEQYF

j_call: TRBJ1-2
v_call: TRBV6-6
d_call: .
cdr3_length: 13
clone_size: .
cdr3_nt: TGTGCCAGCAGCTCAACAGGAAACTATGGCTACACCTTC
cdr3_aa: CASSSTGNYGYTF